Listed here is a single T cell receptor (beta chain). In TCRdb, the 5' RACE reads were re-called with MiXCR into one record per CDR3 protein. The data contain hundreds of thousands of distinct CDR3 sequences, approximately 8.3% of them singletons. The data derive from a study of identical twins. Looked up from germline, CDR1 is MNHEY and CDR2 is SVGEGT. This CDR3 is 17 amino acids long. V trimming: 2 bases; J trimming: 7 bases; junction bases outside the gene matches: 10. This same sample was also part of a study on yellow fever vaccine responses in identical twins.

The receptor comes from a woman aged 18-29 years in good health. This chain uses TRBV6-2 or TRBV6-3 with TRBJ2-3; the match to TRBD2 covers 12 bases. Source material: memory (CD45RO+) T cells sorted from blood. The chain's CDR3 is CASSYTATSGSTYTQYF. The CDR3 DNA is TGTGCCAGCAGTTACACGGCGACTAGCGGGAGTACTTATACGCAGTATTTT.